This T cell receptor beta chain was retrieved from a study of blood T cell repertoires in COVID-19. Profiled with immunoSEQ multiplex PCR; TCRdb holds only in-frame clones, not every one. The data hold about 410,000 clones, with roughly 88% observed a single time. V shed 0 bases and J shed 0 bases, with 8 bases lying between them. Germline V gene sequence: CDR1 LNHNV, CDR2 YYDKDF (reference sequence). This CDR3 comprises 15 residues. The chain is built from TRBV15 and TRBJ1-1; D is unclear. This receptor was taken from a woman aged 25 to 39 with active or convalescent COVID-19. Input material: peripheral blood. The CDR3 sequence: CATSRDRAVNTEAFF. The CDR3 DNA follows: TGTGCCACCAGCAGAGATCGAGCCGTGAACACTGAAGCTTTCTTT.